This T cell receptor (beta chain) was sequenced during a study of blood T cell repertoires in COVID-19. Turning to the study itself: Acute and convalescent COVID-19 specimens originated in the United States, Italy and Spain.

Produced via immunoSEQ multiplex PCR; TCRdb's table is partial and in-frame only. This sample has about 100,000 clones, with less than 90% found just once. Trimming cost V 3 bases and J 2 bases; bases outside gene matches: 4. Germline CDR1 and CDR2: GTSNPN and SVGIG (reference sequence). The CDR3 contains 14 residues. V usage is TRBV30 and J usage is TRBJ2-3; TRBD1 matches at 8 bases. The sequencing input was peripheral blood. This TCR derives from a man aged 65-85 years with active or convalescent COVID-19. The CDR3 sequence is CAWSSGQATDTQYF. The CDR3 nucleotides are TGTGCCTGGAGCTCGGGACAGGCCACAGATACGCAGTATTTT.